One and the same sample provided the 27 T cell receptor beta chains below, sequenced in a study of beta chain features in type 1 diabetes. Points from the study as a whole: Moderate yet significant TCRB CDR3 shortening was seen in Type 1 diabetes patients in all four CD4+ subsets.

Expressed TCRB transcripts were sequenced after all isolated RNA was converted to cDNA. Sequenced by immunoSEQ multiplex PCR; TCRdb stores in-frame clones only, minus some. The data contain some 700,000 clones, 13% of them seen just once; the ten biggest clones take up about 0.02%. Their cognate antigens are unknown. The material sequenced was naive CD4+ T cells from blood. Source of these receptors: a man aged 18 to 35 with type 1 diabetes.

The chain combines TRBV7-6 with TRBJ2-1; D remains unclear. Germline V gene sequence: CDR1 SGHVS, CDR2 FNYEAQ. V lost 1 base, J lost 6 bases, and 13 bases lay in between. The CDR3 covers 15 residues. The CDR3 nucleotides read TGTGCCAGCAGCTTAGATCTGACCAAGAGCAATGAGCAGTTCTTC. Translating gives CASSLDLTKSNEQFF.

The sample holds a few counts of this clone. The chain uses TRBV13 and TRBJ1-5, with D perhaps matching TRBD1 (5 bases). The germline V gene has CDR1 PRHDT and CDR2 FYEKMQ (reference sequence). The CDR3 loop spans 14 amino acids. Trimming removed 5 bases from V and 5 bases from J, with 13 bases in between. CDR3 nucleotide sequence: TGTGCCAGCAGCCTCCCCCAGGGTTATCAGCCCCAGCATTTT. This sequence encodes CASSLPQGYQPQHF.

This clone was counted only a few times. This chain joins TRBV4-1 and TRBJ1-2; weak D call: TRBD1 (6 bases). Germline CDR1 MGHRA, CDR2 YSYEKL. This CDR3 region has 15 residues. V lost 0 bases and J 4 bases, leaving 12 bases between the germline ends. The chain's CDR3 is CASSQDPTGSYGYTF. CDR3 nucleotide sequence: TGCGCCAGCAGCCAAGATCCCACAGGGAGCTATGGCTACACCTTC.

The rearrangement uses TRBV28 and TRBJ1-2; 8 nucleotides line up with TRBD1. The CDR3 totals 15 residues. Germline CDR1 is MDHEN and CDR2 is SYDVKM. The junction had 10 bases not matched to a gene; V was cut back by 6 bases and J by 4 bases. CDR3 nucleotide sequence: TGTGCCAGCAGCCCGTCGGACAGGGCTATCTATGGCTACACCTTC. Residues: CASSPSDRAIYGYTF.

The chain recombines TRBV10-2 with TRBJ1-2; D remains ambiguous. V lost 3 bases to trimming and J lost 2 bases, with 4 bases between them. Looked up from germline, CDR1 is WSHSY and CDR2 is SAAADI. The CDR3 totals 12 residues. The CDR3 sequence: CASSEANYGYTF. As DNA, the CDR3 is TGCGCCAGCAGTGAAGCAAACTATGGCTACACCTTC.

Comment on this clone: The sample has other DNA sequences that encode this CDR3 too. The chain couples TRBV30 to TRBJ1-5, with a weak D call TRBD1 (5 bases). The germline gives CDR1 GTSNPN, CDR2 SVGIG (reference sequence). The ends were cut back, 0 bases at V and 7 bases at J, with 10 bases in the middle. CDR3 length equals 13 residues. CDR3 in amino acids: CAWSVMGDQPQHF. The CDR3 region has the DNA TGTGCCTGGAGTGTGATGGGGGACCAGCCCCAGCATTTT.

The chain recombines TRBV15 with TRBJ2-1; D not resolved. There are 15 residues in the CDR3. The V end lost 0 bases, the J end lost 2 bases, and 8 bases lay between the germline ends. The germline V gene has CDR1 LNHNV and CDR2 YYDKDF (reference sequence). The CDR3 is CATSRDTGPYNEQFF. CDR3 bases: TGTGCCACCAGCAGAGATACCGGGCCCTACAATGAGCAGTTCTTC.

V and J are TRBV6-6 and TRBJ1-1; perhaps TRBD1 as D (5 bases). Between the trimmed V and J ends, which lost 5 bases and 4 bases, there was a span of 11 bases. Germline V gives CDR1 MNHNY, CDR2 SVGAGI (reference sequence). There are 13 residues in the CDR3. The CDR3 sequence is CASSPAGTTEAFF. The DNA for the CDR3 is TGTGCCAGCAGTCCCGCAGGGACCACTGAAGCTTTCTTT.

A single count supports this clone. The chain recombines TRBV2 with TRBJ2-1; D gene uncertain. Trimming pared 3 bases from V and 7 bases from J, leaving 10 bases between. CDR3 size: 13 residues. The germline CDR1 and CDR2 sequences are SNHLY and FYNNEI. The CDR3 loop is CASSELTPNEQFF. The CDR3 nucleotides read TGTGCCAGCAGTGAGCTGACCCCTAATGAGCAGTTCTTC.

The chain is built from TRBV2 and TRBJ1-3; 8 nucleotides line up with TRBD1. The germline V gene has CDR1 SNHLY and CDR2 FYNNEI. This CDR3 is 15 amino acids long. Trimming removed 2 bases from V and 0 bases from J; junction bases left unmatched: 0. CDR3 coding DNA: TGTGCCAGCAGTGAAACAGGGGGCTCTGGAAACACCATATATTTT. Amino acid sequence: CASSETGGSGNTIYF. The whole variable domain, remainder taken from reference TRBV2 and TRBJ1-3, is EPEVTQTPSHQVTQMGQEVILRCVPISNHLYFYWYRQILGQKVEFLVSFYNNEISEKSEIFDDQFSVERPDGSNFTLKIRSTKLEDSAMYFCASSETGGSGNTIYFGEGSWLTVV.

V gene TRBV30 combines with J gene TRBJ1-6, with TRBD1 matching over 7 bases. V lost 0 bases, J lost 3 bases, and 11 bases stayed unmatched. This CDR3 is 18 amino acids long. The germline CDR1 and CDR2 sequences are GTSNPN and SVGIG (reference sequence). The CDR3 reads CAWSVGGVRRGYNSPLHF. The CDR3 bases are TGTGCCTGGAGTGTAGGGGGCGTAAGGAGAGGCTATAATTCACCCCTCCACTTT.

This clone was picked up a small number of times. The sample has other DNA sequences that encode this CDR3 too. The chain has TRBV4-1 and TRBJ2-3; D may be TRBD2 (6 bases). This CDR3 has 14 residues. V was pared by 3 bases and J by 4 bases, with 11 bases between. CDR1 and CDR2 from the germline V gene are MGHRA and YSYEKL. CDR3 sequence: CASSQGGGADTQYF. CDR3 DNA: TGCGCCAGCAGCCAGGGAGGTGGGGCAGATACGCAGTATTTT.

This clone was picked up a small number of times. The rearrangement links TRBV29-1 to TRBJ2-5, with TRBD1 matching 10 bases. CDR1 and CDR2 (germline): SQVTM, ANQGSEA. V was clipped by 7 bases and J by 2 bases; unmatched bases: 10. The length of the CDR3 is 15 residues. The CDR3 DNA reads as TGCAGCGCTGGAGGGACAGGGGATTTTCAAGAGACCCAGTACTTC. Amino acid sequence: CSAGGTGDFQETQYF.

The CDR3, as DNA: TGTGCCAGCAGCAACCCGACTAGCCTTTTCACGGGGTTCTTC. This translates into CASSNPTSLFTGFF. The V call is TRBV7-9, the J call TRBJ2-1; TRBD2 agrees at 7 bases. Germline CDR1 reads SEHNR; CDR2 reads FQNEAQ (reference sequence). The CDR3 covers 14 residues. The trim removed 5 bases at V and 15 bases at J, leaving 16 bases unmatched. Full variable domain (rest looked up from reference TRBV7-9 and TRBJ2-1): DTGVSQNPRHKITKRGQNVTFRCDPISEHNRLYWYRQTLGQGPEFLTYFQNEAQLEKSRLLSDRFSAERPKGSFSTLEIQRTEQGDSAMYLCASSNPTSLFTGFFGPGTRLTVL.

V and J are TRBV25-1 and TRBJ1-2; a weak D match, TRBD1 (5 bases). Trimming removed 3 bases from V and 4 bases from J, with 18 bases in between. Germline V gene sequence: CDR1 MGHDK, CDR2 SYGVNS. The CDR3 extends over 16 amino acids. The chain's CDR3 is CASSDRADTGGYGYTF. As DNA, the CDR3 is TGTGCCAGCAGTGATCGGGCAGACACTGGGGGCTATGGCTACACCTTC.

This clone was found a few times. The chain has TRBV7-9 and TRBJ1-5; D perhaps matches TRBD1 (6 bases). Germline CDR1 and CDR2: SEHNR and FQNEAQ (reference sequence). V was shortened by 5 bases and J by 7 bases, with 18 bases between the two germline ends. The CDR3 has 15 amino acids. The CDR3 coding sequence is TGTGCCAGCAGCCGAGGGGGGCGCGACGGACAGCCCCAGCATTTT. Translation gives CASSRGGRDGQPQHF.

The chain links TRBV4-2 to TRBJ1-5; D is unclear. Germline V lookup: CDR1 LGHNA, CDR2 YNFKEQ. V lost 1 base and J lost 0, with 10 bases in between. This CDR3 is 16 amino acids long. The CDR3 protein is CASSQAGFFSNQPQHF. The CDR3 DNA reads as TGTGCCAGCAGCCAAGCCGGATTCTTTAGCAATCAGCCCCAGCATTTT.

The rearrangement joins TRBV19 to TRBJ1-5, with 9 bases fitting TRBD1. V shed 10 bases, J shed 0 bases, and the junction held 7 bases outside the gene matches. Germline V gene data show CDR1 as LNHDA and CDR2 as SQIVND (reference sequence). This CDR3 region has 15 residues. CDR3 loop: CATSATGGSNQPQHF. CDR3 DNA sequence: TGTGCCACTTCGGCGACAGGGGGTAGCAATCAGCCCCAGCATTTT.

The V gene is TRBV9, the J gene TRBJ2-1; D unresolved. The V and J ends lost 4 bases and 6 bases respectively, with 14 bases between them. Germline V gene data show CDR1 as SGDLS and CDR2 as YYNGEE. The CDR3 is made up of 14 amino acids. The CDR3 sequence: CASSLLTQSNEQFF. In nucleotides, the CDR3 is TGTGCCAGCAGCCTGCTAACCCAAAGCAATGAGCAGTTCTTC.

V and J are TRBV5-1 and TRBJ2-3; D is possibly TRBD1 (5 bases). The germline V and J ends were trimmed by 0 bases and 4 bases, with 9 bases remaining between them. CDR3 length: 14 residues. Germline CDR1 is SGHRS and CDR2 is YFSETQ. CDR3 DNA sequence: TGCGCCAGCAGCTTGGGACAGCCGGCAGATACGCAGTATTTT. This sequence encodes CASSLGQPADTQYF.

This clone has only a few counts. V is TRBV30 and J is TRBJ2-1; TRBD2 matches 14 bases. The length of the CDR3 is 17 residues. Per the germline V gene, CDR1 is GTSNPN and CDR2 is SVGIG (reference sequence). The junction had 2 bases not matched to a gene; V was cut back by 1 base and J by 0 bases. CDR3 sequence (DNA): TGTGCCTGGAGTGGGACTAGCGGGGGGAGCTCCTACAATGAGCAGTTCTTC. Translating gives CAWSGTSGGSSYNEQFF.

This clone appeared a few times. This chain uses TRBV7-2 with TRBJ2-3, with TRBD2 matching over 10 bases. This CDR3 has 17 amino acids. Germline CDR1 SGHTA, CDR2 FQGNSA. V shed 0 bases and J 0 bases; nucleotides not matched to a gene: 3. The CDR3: CASSLALAGASTDTQYF. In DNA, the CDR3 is TGTGCCAGCAGCTTAGCGCTAGCGGGGGCCAGCACAGATACGCAGTATTTT.

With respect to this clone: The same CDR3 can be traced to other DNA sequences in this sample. The CDR3: CAWSVQGDTQYF. Written as DNA, the CDR3 is TGTGCCTGGAGTGTACAGGGGGATACGCAGTATTTT. The V gene is TRBV30, the J gene TRBJ2-3, with 7 bases aligning to TRBD1. The junction had 0 bases not matched to a gene; V was cut back by 0 bases and J by 6 bases. This CDR3 is built from 12 residues. The germline V gene encodes CDR1 GTSNPN and CDR2 SVGIG (reference sequence).

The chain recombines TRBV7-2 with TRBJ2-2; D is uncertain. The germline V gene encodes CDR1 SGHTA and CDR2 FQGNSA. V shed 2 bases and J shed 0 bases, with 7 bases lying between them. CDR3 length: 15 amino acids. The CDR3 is CASSLMGANTGELFF. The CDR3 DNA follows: TGTGCCAGCAGCTTAATGGGCGCGAACACCGGGGAGCTGTTTTTT.

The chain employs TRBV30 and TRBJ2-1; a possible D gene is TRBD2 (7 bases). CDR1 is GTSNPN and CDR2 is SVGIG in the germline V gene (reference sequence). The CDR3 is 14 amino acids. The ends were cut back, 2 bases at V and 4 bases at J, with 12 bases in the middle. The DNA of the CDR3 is TGTGCCTGGAGTAGGGGGGGGAGATACAATGAGCAGTTCTTC. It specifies CAWSRGGRYNEQFF.

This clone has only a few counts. The CDR3 DNA reads as TGTGCCAGCATCGGGGACAGGGGAAGCGAGCAGTACTTC. Its protein is CASIGDRGSEQYF. The chain couples TRBV2 to TRBJ2-7, with 10 nucleotides matching TRBD1. Germline CDR1 and CDR2: SNHLY and FYNNEI. J lost 6 bases, V lost 7 bases, and 6 bases had no gene match. The CDR3 consists of 13 residues.

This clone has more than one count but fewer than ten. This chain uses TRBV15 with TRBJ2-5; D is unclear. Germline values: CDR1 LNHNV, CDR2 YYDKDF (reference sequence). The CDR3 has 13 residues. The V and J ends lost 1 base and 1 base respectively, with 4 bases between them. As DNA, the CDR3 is TGTGCCACCAGCAGAGCTACCCAAGAGACCCAGTACTTC. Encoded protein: CATSRATQETQYF.